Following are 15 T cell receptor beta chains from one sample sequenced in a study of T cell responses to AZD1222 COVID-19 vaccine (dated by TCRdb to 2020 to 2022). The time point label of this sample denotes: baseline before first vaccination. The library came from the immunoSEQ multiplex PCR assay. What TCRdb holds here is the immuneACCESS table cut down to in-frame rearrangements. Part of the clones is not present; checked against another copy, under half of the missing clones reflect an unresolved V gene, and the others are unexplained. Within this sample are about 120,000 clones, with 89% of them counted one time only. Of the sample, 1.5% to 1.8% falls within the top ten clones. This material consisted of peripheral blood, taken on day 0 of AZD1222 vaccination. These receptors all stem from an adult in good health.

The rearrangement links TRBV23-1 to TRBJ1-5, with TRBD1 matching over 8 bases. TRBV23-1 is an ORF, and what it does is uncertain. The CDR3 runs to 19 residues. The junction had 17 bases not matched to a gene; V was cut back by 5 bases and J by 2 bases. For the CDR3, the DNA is TGCGCCAGCAGTGGACCGGACAGGGCAATTCCTTTGGGCAATCAGCCCCAGCATTTT. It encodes CASSGPDRAIPLGNQPQHF.

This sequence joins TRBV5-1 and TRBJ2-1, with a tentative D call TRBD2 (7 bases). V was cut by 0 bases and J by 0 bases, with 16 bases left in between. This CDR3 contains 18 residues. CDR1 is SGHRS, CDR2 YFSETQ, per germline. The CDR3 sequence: CASSLVSSAGASYNEQFF. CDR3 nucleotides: TGCGCCAGCAGCTTGGTTTCTTCTGCGGGGGCCTCCTACAATGAGCAGTTCTTC.

CDR3 sequence (DNA): TGTGCCAGTAGTATAGTCGGGGAAATTTACAATGAGCAGTTCTTC. Translated, it gives CASSIVGEIYNEQFF. V usage is TRBV19 and J usage is TRBJ2-1; D is perhaps TRBD2 (5 bases). V was clipped by 1 base and J by 4 bases, with 11 bases between them. Germline assignment: CDR1 LNHDA and CDR2 SQIVND (reference sequence). The CDR3 has 15 amino acids.

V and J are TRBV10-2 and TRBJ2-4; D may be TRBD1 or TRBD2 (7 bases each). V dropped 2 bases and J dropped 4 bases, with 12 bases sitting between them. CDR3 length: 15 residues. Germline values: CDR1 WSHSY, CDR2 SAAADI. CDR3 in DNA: TGCGCCAGCAGTGAGACCCAGGGGGGGAAAAACATTCAGTACTTC. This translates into CASSETQGGKNIQYF.

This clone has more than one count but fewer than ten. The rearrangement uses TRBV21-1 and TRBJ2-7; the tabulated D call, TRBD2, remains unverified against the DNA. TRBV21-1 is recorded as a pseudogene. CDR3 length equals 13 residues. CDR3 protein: CASSKAGDYEQYF. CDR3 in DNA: TGTGCCAGCAGCAAGGCCGGGGACTACGAGCAGTACTTC.

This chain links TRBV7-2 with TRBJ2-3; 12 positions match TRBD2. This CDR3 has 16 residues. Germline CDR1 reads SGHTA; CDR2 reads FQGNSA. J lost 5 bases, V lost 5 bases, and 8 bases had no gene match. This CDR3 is CASSPRLAGAEDTQYF. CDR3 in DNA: TGTGCCAGCAGCCCCCGACTAGCGGGAGCGGAAGATACGCAGTATTTT.

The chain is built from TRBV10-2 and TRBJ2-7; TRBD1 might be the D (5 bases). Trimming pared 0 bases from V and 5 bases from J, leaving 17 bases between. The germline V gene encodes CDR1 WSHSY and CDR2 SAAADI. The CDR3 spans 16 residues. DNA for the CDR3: TGCGCCAGCAGTGAGTCGATCAGGGTCAGGTGGAACGAGCAGTACTTC. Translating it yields CASSESIRVRWNEQYF.

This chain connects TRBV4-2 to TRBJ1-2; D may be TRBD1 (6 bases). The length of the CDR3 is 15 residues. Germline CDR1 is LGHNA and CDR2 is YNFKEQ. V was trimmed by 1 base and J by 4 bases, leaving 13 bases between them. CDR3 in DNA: TGTGCCAGCAGCCAAGTTCGGGAGGACAGCTATGGCTACACCTTC. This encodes CASSQVREDSYGYTF.

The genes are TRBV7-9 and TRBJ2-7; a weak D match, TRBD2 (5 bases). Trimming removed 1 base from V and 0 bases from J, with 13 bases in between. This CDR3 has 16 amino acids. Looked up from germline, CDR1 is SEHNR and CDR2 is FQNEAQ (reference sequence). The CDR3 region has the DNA TGTGCCAGCAGCTTAGAGGGCGGGTGGAGCTCCTACGAGCAGTACTTC. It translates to CASSLEGGWSSYEQYF.

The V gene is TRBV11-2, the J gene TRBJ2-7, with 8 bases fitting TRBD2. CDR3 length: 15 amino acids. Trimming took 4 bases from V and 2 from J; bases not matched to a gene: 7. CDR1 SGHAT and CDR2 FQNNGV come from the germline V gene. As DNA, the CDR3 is TGTGCCAGCAGCTCCGGGGGTAGCGGGACCTACGAGCAGTACTTC. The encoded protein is CASSSGGSGTYEQYF.

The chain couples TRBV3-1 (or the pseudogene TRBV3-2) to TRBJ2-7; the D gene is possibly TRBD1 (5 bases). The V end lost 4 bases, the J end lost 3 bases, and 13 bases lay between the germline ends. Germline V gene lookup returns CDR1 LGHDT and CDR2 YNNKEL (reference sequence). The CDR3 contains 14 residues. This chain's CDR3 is CASSLSTGDYEQYF. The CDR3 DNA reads TGTGCCAGCAGCCTGTCTACAGGAGACTACGAGCAGTACTTC.

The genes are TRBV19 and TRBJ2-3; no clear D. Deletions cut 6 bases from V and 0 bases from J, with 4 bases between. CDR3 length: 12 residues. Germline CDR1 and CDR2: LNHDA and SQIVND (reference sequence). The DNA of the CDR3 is TGTGCCAGTAGCCAAAGCACAGATACGCAGTATTTT. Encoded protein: CASSQSTDTQYF. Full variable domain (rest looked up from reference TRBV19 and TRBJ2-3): DGGITQSPKYLFRKEGQNVTLSCEQNLNHDAMYWYRQDPGQGLRLIYYSQIVNDFQKGDIAEGYSVSREKKESFPLTVTSAQKNPTAFYLCASSQSTDTQYFGPGTRLTVL.

CDR3: CASSLTFRADSNYGYTF. CDR3 sequence (DNA): TGTGCCAGCAGTTTGACGTTCCGGGCGGATTCTAACTATGGCTACACCTTC. The chain recombines TRBV28 with TRBJ1-2; D remains unclear. Germline V CDR1 and CDR2: MDHEN, SYDVKM. V gave up 3 bases and J gave up 0 bases, with 17 bases separating them. The CDR3 spans 17 residues.

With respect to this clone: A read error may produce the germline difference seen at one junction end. CDR3 coding DNA: TGTGCCAGTAGTACCAGGAGTGGACTTAGCGATCAGCCCCAGCATTTT. It is translated as CASSTRSGLSDQPQHF. The V and J genes are TRBV19 and TRBJ1-5; D not certain. Looked up from germline, CDR1 is LNHDA and CDR2 is SQIVND (reference sequence). The CDR3 length is 16 residues.

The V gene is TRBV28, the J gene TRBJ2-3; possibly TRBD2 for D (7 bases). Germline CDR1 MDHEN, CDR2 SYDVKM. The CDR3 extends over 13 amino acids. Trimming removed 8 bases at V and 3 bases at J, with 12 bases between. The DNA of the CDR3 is TGTGCCAGCGCGGGGGCAGGAACAGATACGCAGTATTTT. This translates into CASAGAGTDTQYF.